Following are 8 T cell receptor beta chains from one sample sequenced in a study of shared clonotypes between healthy human individuals. Assay used: immunoSEQ multiplex PCR; TCRdb lists only in-frame clones, some missing. Of over a million clones in the sample, 70% to 80% were seen once. The sequenced sample consisted of memory CD4+ T cells sorted from blood. Subset meaning: CD45RA-negative fraction. These receptors all stem from a young man in good health.

The V call is TRBV11-3, the J call TRBJ2-7, with TRBD2 identical over 15 bases. The V segment lost 5 bases and the J segment 6 bases; nucleotides outside the gene matches: 11. CDR1 is SGHNT, CDR2 YENEEA, per germline. CDR3 length equals 17 residues. CDR3 amino acids: CASSPGLAGGLKGEQYF. CDR3 nucleotides: TGTGCCAGCAGCCCCGGACTAGCGGGAGGGCTTAAGGGCGAGCAGTACTTC. Using reference TRBV11-3 and TRBJ2-7 for the parts outside the CDR3, the full variable domain is EAGVVQSPRYKIIEKKQPVAFWCNPISGHNTLYWYLQNLGQGPELLIRYENEEAVDDSQLPKDRFSAERLKGVDSTLKIQPAELGDSAVYLCASSPGLAGGLKGEQYFGPGTRLTVT.

A few counts support this clone. V usage is TRBV11-2 and J usage is TRBJ2-7; the D is unclear. The CDR3 has 14 residues. Germline CDR1 and CDR2: SGHAT and FQNNGV. V shed 3 bases and J shed 3 bases, with 12 bases lying between them. CDR3 sequence: CASSFLRQNYEQYF. The CDR3 nucleotides read TGTGCCAGCAGCTTCCTCAGACAAAACTACGAGCAGTACTTC.

The J gene is TRBJ1-4, the V gene TRBV23-1; TRBD1 is a possible D gene (5 bases). TRBV23-1 is reported as an ORF; its role is uncertain. The CDR3 extends over 14 amino acids. Trimming shortened V by 4 bases and J by 4 bases, and 10 bases separated the two germline ends. The CDR3 loop reads CASSLGTVNEKLFF. For the CDR3, the DNA is TGCGCCAGCAGTCTCGGGACGGTTAATGAAAAACTGTTTTTT.

The V call is TRBV6-5, the J call TRBJ2-7; a weak D match, TRBD2 (6 bases). The V gene's germline CDR1 is MNHEY and CDR2 SVGAGI. The CDR3 has 14 amino acids. Deletions cut 5 bases from V and 2 bases from J, with 13 bases between. The DNA of the CDR3 is TGTGCCAGCAGTAAAGGCGGGAAAACCTACGAGCAGTACTTC. Translation: CASSKGGKTYEQYF.

The chain joins TRBV6-1 to TRBJ2-7, with 10 bases matching TRBD1. With V trimmed by 7 bases and J by 6 bases, 6 bases remained unmatched. The CDR3 is 13 residues long. CDR1 and CDR2 from the germline V gene are MNHNS and SASEGT. The CDR3 sequence is CASTSGQGFEQYF. The CDR3 region has the DNA TGTGCCAGCACCTCGGGACAGGGGTTCGAGCAGTACTTC.

The chain has TRBV19 and TRBJ2-5, with a possible D match to TRBD1 (6 bases). Deletions cut 6 bases from V and 3 bases from J, with 20 bases between. The V gene's germline CDR1 is LNHDA and CDR2 SQIVND (reference sequence). The CDR3 has 16 residues. CDR3 region: CASSTLPGQRKETQYF. In DNA, the CDR3 is TGTGCCAGTAGCACACTTCCGGGACAAAGAAAAGAGACCCAGTACTTC.

This clone was seen a handful of times. The chain couples TRBV27 to TRBJ1-4; no clear D gene. Deletions cut 2 bases from V and 0 bases from J, with 16 bases between. The CDR3 is made up of 18 amino acids. Germline V CDR1 and CDR2: MNHEY, SMNVEV (reference sequence). The CDR3 sequence: CASSLSSFRSSTNEKLFF. The DNA for the CDR3 is TGTGCCAGCAGTTTAAGCAGCTTCCGCTCCTCAACTAATGAAAAACTGTTTTTT. Full variable domain (rest looked up from reference TRBV27 and TRBJ1-4): EAQVTQNPRYLITVTGKKLTVTCSQNMNHEYMSWYRQDPGLGLRQIYYSMNVEVTDKGDVPEGYKVSRKEKRNFPLILESPSPNQTSLYFCASSLSSFRSSTNEKLFFGSGTQLSVL.

V is TRBV5-1 and J is TRBJ2-7; the D gene is possibly TRBD1 (6 bases). The CDR3 has 14 residues. Trimming pared 1 base from V and 1 base from J, leaving 9 bases between. CDR1 SGHRS and CDR2 YFSETQ come from the germline V gene. The CDR3: CASSLSGESYEQYF. CDR3 bases: TGCGCCAGCAGCTTGTCAGGGGAGTCCTACGAGCAGTACTTC.